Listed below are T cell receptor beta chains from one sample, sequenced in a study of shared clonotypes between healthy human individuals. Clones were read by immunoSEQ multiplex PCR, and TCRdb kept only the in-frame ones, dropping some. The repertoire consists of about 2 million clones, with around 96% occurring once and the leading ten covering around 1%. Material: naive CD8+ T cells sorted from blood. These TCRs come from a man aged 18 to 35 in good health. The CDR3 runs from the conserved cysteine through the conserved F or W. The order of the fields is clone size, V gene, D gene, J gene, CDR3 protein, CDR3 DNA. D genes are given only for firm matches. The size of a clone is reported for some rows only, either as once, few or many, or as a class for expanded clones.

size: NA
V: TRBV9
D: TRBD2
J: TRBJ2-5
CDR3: CASSSGLAGGETQYF
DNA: TGTGCCAGCAGCTCTGGACTAGCGGGTGGGGAGACCCAGTACTTC

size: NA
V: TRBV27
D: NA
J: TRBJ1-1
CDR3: CASSLGGLTGFLGAFF
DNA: TGTGCCAGCAGTTTAGGGGGTTTGACGGGTTTTTTAGGAGCTTTCTTT

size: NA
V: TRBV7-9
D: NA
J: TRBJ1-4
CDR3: CASSYRETNEKLFF
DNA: TGTGCCAGCAGCTACAGGGAAACTAATGAAAAACTGTTTTTT

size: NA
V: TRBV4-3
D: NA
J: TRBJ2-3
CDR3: CASSQDLHQGDTQYF
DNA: TGCGCCAGCAGCCAAGATCTCCATCAGGGGGATACGCAGTATTTT

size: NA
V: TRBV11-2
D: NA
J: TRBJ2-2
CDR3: CASSSHTGELFF
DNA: TGTGCCAGCAGCTCCCACACCGGGGAGCTGTTTTTT

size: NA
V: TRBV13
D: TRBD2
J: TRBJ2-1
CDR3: CASSSERGGQGNEQFF
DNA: TGTGCCAGCAGCTCCGAGCGGGGGGGCCAAGGCAATGAGCAGTTCTTC

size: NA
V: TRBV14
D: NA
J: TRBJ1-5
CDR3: CASSPRGSNQPQHF
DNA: TGTGCCAGCAGCCCTCGCGGTAGCAATCAGCCCCAGCATTTT

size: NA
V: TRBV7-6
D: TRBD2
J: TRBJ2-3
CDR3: CASSLTGGQDTQYF
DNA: TGTGCCAGCAGCTTAACGGGAGGGCAAGATACGCAGTATTTT

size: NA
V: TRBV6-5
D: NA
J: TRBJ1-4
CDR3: CASSYEEGNEKLFF
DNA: TGTGCCAGCAGTTACGAGGAGGGGAATGAAAAACTGTTTTTT

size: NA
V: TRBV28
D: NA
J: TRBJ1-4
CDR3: CASSTPGARTNEKLFF
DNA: TGTGCCAGCAGCACCCCGGGGGCGCGGACTAATGAAAAACTGTTTTTT

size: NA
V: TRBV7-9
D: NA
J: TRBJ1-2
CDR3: CASSSPLGDDHYGYTF
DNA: TGTGCCAGCAGCTCTCCCTTGGGGGACGATCACTATGGCTACACCTTC

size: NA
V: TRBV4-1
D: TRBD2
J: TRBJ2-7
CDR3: CASSPKQAGGREQYF
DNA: TGCGCCAGCAGCCCCAAACAGGCGGGAGGGCGCGAGCAGTACTTC

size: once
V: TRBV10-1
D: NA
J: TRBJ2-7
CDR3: CASSEYGGRTYEQYF
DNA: TGCGCCAGCAGTGAGTACGGGGGAAGGACCTACGAGCAGTACTTC

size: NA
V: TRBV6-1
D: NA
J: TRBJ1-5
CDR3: CASSDFPEQPQHF
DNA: TGTGCCAGCAGTGATTTCCCCGAGCAGCCCCAGCATTTT

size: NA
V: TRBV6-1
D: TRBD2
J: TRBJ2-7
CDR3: CASSESAGTSAYEQYF
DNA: TGTGCCAGCAGTGAATCCGCCGGGACTAGCGCCTACGAGCAGTACTTC

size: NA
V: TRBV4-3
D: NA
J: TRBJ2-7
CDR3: CASSQFYSPAYEQYF
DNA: TGCGCCAGCAGCCAATTCTACTCACCGGCCTACGAGCAGTACTTC

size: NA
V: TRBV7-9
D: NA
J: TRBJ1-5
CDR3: CASSSVLGTQPQHF
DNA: TGTGCCAGCAGCTCCGTCTTGGGGACTCAGCCCCAGCATTTT

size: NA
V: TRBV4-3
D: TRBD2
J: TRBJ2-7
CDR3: CASSQEFAGEGSNEQYF
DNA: TGCGCCAGCAGCCAAGAATTTGCGGGAGAGGGGTCGAACGAGCAGTACTTC

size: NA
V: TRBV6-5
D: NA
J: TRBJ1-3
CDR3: CASSYTPNSGNTIYF
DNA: TGTGCCAGCAGTTACACCCCGAACTCTGGAAACACCATATATTTT

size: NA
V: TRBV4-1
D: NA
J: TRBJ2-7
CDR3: CASSPRGQDSYEQYF
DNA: TGCGCCAGCAGCCCTCGGGGGCAAGACTCCTACGAGCAGTACTTC

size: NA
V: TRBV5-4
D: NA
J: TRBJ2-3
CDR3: CASSLGWGTDTQYF
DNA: TGTGCCAGCAGCCTCGGTTGGGGCACAGATACGCAGTATTTT

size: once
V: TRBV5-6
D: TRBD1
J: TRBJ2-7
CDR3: CASRDREYEQYF
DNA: TGTGCCAGCAGGGACAGGGAGTACGAGCAGTACTTC

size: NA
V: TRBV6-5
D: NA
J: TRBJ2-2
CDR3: CASSPGNTGELFF
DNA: TGTGCCAGCAGCCCAGGGAACACCGGGGAGCTGTTTTTT

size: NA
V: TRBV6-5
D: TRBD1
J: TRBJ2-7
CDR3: CASSGQGVFGYEQYF
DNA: TGTGCCAGCAGTGGACAGGGGGTATTCGGCTACGAGCAGTACTTC

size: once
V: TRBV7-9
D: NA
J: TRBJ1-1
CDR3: CASSLVEGHEAFF
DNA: TGTGCCAGCAGCTTAGTCGAGGGGCATGAAGCTTTCTTT

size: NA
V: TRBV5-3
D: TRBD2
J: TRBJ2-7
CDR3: CARSLELAGVRYEQYF
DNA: TGTGCCAGAAGCTTGGAACTAGCGGGAGTTAGGTACGAGCAGTACTTC

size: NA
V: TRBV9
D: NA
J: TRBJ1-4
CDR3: CASSAEKFTGSNEKLFF
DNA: TGTGCCAGCAGCGCAGAAAAGTTTACAGGGAGTAATGAAAAACTGTTTTTT

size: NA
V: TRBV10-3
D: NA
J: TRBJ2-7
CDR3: CAISELGELLHEQYF
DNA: TGTGCCATCAGTGAGTTGGGGGAACTCCTCCACGAGCAGTACTTC

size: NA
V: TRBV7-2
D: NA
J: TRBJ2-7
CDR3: CASSSTGPAYEQYF
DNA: TGTGCCAGCAGCTCTACAGGGCCTGCCTACGAGCAGTACTTC

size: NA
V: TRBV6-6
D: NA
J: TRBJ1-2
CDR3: CASSLTGDGYTF
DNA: TGTGCCAGCAGTTTGACAGGCGATGGCTACACCTTC

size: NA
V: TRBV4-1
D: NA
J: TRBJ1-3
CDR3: CASSQTPGTVEPTIYF
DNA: TGCGCCAGCAGCCAGACCCCCGGGACGGTCGAACCCACCATATATTTT

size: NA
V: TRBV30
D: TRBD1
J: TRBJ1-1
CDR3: CAWSVQRGPGTEAFF
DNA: TGTGCCTGGAGTGTACAGAGGGGGCCGGGGACTGAAGCTTTCTTT

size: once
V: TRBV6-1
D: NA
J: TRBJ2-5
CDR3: CASSAYRGGETQYF
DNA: TGTGCCAGCAGTGCCTACAGGGGAGGGGAGACCCAGTACTTC

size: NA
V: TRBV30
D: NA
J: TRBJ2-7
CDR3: CAWCCGSPSYEQYF
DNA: TGTGCCTGGTGCTGTGGATCTCCCTCCTACGAGCAGTACTTC

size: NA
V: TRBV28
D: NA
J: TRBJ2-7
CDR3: CASSLSRDYEQYF
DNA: TGTGCCAGCAGTTTATCCAGGGACTACGAGCAGTACTTC

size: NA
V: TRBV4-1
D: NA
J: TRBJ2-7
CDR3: CASSQGVGGSYEQYF
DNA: TGCGCCAGCAGCCAAGGGGTCGGCGGGTCCTACGAGCAGTACTTC

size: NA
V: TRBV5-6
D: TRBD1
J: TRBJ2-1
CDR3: CASSGTGYNEQFF
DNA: TGTGCCAGCAGCGGGACAGGGTACAATGAGCAGTTCTTC

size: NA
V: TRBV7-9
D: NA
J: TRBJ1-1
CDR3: CASSQVLSATEAFF
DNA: TGTGCCAGCAGCCAGGTCCTGTCCGCTACTGAAGCTTTCTTT

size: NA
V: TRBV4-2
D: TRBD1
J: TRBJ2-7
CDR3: CASSQGDRGLYEQYF
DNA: TGTGCCAGCAGCCAAGGGGACAGGGGGCTCTACGAGCAGTACTTC

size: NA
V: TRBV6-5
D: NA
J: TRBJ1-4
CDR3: CASSYFQGNEKLFF
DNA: TGTGCCAGCAGTTACTTCCAGGGTAATGAAAAACTGTTTTTT

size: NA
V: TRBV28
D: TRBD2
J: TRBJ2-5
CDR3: CASSWTSGESWETQYF
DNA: TGTGCCAGCAGTTGGACTAGCGGGGAGTCTTGGGAGACCCAGTACTTC

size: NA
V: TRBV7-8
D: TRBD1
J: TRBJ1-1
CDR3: CASSSEPLTGRLGTEAFF
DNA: TGTGCCAGCAGCTCAGAACCTCTGACAGGGAGGTTAGGCACTGAAGCTTTCTTT

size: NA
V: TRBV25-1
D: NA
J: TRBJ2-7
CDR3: CASSPPNVMGTPYEQYF
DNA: TGTGCCAGCAGTCCACCAAATGTAATGGGGACCCCCTACGAGCAGTACTTC

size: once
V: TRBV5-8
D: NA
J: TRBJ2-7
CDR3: CASSLPARPDEQYF
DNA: TGTGCCAGCAGCTTACCCGCGAGGCCTGACGAGCAGTACTTC

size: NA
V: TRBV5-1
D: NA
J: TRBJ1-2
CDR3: CASAGGANYGYTF
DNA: TGCGCCAGCGCCGGGGGAGCTAACTATGGCTACACCTTC